The entry that follows covers one T cell receptor beta chain sequence. The sample originates from a study of blood T cell repertoires in COVID-19. Overall study: Samples representing acute and convalescent COVID-19 were sourced from the United States, Italy and Spain.

The ends were cut back, 5 bases at V and 9 bases at J, with 10 bases in the middle. Germline V lookup: CDR1 MDHEN, CDR2 SYDVKM. The CDR3 is made up of 11 amino acids. In the original processing: Estimation of nucleated cell counts was performed using reference gene primer amplification. Sequenced by immunoSEQ multiplex PCR; TCRdb stores in-frame clones only, minus some. V and J calls plus clone size are reproduced from that table; the DNA served to infer D and trimming. This table holds roughly 45,000 clones, 90% found once. Sequenced: peripheral blood. The rearrangement uses TRBV28 and TRBJ1-2; D gene ambiguous. This sequence originates from an older man with active COVID-19. The CDR3 region has the DNA TGTGCCAGCAGTAAAGACTTTCGCTACACCTTC. Protein sequence: CASSKDFRYTF.